Below, 26 T cell receptor beta chains from the same sample are listed, as sequenced in a study of blood T cell repertoires in COVID-19. The data were produced by immunoSEQ multiplex PCR, yet TCRdb's version contains in-frame clones alone and is incomplete. Among around 100,000 clones listed, more than 75% were seen once. Sequencing input: peripheral blood. These receptor sequences come from a human donor in a cohort sampled during active COVID-19.

The chain couples TRBV27 to TRBJ1-4; D remains ambiguous. CDR1 is MNHEY and CDR2 is SMNVEV in the germline V gene (reference sequence). The CDR3 totals 14 residues. Trimming took 1 base from V and 0 from J, leaving 3 bases between them. CDR3 in amino acids: CASSLFTTNEKLFF. CDR3 DNA: TGTGCCAGCAGTTTATTCACAACTAATGAAAAACTGTTTTTT.

In its sample, this clone was seen a few times. The CDR3 region is CASTRGTGNQPQHF. The CDR3 DNA reads TGTGCCAGTACCAGAGGGACAGGTAATCAGCCCCAGCATTTT. The gene calls are TRBV19 and TRBJ1-5, with 8 bases lining up with TRBD1. V lost 7 bases to trimming and J lost 4 bases; unmatched junction nucleotides: 6. Germline loops: CDR1 LNHDA, CDR2 SQIVND (reference sequence). The CDR3 covers 14 residues.

V gene TRBV9 combines with J gene TRBJ1-5; D is uncertain. Trimming took 0 bases from V and 0 from J, leaving 10 bases between them. The length of the CDR3 is 16 residues. In germline, CDR1 is SGDLS, CDR2 YYNGEE. CDR3: CASSVDLEYSNQPQHF. The CDR3 bases are TGTGCCAGCAGCGTAGACCTTGAGTATAGCAATCAGCCCCAGCATTTT.

For this clone: Germline is not matched at one junction end, which may reflect a read error. This sequence joins TRBV20-1 and TRBJ2-4; tentative D call: TRBD1 (6 bases). CDR1 DFQATT and CDR2 SNEGSKA come from the germline V gene (reference sequence). This CDR3 has 11 residues. CDR3 sequence reads: CSARDPGDLDF. CDR3 in DNA: TGCAGTGCTAGAGATCCAGGGGATTTGGACTTC.

This chain uses TRBV2 with TRBJ2-3; perhaps TRBD1 as D (5 bases). V shed 7 bases and J shed 4 bases, with 12 bases lying between them. CDR3 length: 13 amino acids. CDR1 and CDR2 from the germline V gene are SNHLY and FYNNEI. As DNA, the CDR3 is TGTGCCAGCATTCTAAGGGGCCCAGATACGCAGTATTTT. Protein sequence: CASILRGPDTQYF. Full variable domain (remainder filled in from reference TRBV2 and TRBJ2-3): EPEVTQTPSHQVTQMGQEVILRCVPISNHLYFYWYRQILGQKVEFLVSFYNNEISEKSEIFDDQFSVERPDGSNFTLKIRSTKLEDSAMYFCASILRGPDTQYFGPGTRLTVL.

This chain joins TRBV4-2 and TRBJ2-5; maybe TRBD2 (6 bases). Germline V gene data show CDR1 as LGHNA and CDR2 as YNFKEQ. Trimming pared 1 base from V and 5 bases from J, leaving 17 bases between. This CDR3 spans 16 amino acids. Here the CDR3 reads CASSQAHSGKIETQYF. As DNA, the CDR3 is TGTGCCAGCAGCCAAGCTCATAGCGGTAAAATCGAGACCCAGTACTTC.

This chain joins TRBV5-1 and TRBJ1-5; 9 bases are shared with TRBD1. Trimming removed 0 bases from V and 2 bases from J; junction bases left unmatched: 3. The germline V gene has CDR1 SGHRS and CDR2 YFSETQ. This CDR3 has 16 amino acids. The CDR3 spells CASSLGDREGNQPQHF. Written as DNA, the CDR3 is TGCGCCAGCAGCTTGGGGGACAGGGAAGGCAATCAGCCCCAGCATTTT.

This clone was seen only a few times. V and J are TRBV2 and TRBJ1-5, with 9 bases identical to TRBD1. This CDR3 contains 14 residues. The trim removed 4 bases at V and 8 bases at J, leaving 6 bases unmatched. The V gene's germline CDR1 is SNHLY and CDR2 FYNNEI. CDR3 DNA sequence: TGTGCCAGCAGTGGGGACAGGGTCCAAGAGCCCCAGCATTTT. Translation gives CASSGDRVQEPQHF.

The gene calls are TRBV14 and TRBJ2-1; 11 bases fit TRBD2. This CDR3 has 16 amino acids. Germline assignment: CDR1 SGHDN and CDR2 FVKESK. Trimming cost V 8 bases and J 7 bases; bases outside gene matches: 13. CDR3: CASARASGRIRNEQFF. The CDR3 nucleotides are TGTGCCAGCGCCCGGGCTAGCGGGAGGATCAGGAATGAGCAGTTCTTC.

The chain has TRBV6-5 and TRBJ2-2; D is uncertain. V lost 4 bases, J lost 8 bases, and 11 bases lay in between. Germline V CDR1 and CDR2: MNHEY, SVGAGI. The CDR3 has 13 amino acids. CDR3 protein: CASSSLRVGELFF. Written as DNA, the CDR3 is TGTGCCAGCAGTTCCCTTCGGGTGGGGGAGCTGTTTTTT.

The chain combines TRBV7-9 with TRBJ2-3; weak D call: TRBD2 (6 bases). This CDR3 is 16 amino acids long. Trimming removed 1 base at V and 4 bases at J, with 15 bases between. The germline CDR1 and CDR2 sequences are SEHNR and FQNEAQ (reference sequence). Written as DNA, the CDR3 is TGTGCCAGCAGCTTAGGGCTCCTAGCGTCACCAGATACGCAGTATTTT. It translates to CASSLGLLASPDTQYF. The whole variable domain, remainder taken from reference TRBV7-9 and TRBJ2-3, is DTGVSQNPRHKITKRGQNVTFRCDPISEHNRLYWYRQTLGQGPEFLTYFQNEAQLEKSRLLSDRFSAERPKGSFSTLEIQRTEQGDSAMYLCASSLGLLASPDTQYFGPGTRLTVL.

V usage is TRBV29-1 and J usage is TRBJ2-1, with 12 bases matching TRBD2. The CDR3 runs to 18 residues. V shed 6 bases, J shed 4 bases, and the junction held 16 bases outside the gene matches. Germline V gene lookup returns CDR1 SQVTM and CDR2 ANQGSEA. Written as DNA, the CDR3 is TGCAGCGTCACTAGCGGGAGGACCTGGACTCAGCTTTACAATGAGCAGTTCTTC. It yields the protein CSVTSGRTWTQLYNEQFF.

The chain combines TRBV29-1 with TRBJ1-2; D possibly corresponds to TRBD1 (6 bases). Trimming pared 5 bases from V and 2 bases from J, leaving 15 bases between. Germline V lookup: CDR1 SQVTM, CDR2 ANQGSEA. The CDR3 runs to 14 residues. As DNA, the CDR3 is TGCAGCGTTCCCGGGACACCGACAAACTATGGCTACACCTTC. Translation: CSVPGTPTNYGYTF.

This sequence joins TRBV9 and TRBJ2-5; 9 bases line up with TRBD1. Germline CDR1 reads SGDLS; CDR2 reads YYNGEE. The J segment lost 5 bases and the V segment lost 4 bases, leaving 3 bases of the junction unmatched. This CDR3 has 13 amino acids. CDR3 sequence reads: CASSLGQGETQYF. Here the CDR3 DNA reads TGTGCCAGCAGCCTAGGACAGGGGGAGACCCAGTACTTC. Full variable domain (outside the CDR3, taken from reference TRBV9 and TRBJ2-5): DSGVTQTPKHLITATGQRVTLRCSPRSGDLSVYWYQQSLDQGLQFLIQYYNGEERAKGNILERFSAQQFPDLHSELNLSSLELGDSALYFCASSLGQGETQYFGPGTRLLVL.

The chain recombines TRBV5-1 with TRBJ2-7; TRBD1 matches 8 bases. Losses at the gene ends were 4 bases for V and 7 bases for J; bases not matched to a gene: 10. Germline V lookup: CDR1 SGHRS, CDR2 YFSETQ. CDR3 length equals 14 residues. The CDR3 region is CASSLGQGIKEQYF. As DNA, the CDR3 is TGCGCCAGCAGCCTCGGACAGGGAATAAAGGAGCAGTACTTC.

The V call is TRBV19, the J call TRBJ2-3; D is perhaps TRBD2 (5 bases). The CDR3 totals 15 residues. Trimming took off 0 bases at V and 4 bases at J, with 11 bases between the two ends. Germline V CDR1 and CDR2: LNHDA, SQIVND (reference sequence). The CDR3 coding sequence is TGTGCCAGTAGTATAGATGAGGGTTTTGCAGATACGCAGTATTTT. Translated, it gives CASSIDEGFADTQYF.

This clone was detected only once. The V and J genes are TRBV4-3 and TRBJ1-2, with a possible D match to TRBD1 (5 bases). The V end lost 3 bases, the J end lost 6 bases, and 17 bases lay between the germline ends. The CDR3 sequence is 15 residues long. Per germline, CDR1 LGHNA and CDR2 YSLEER. The CDR3 loop is CASSQTVSGGDGYTF. As DNA, the CDR3 is TGCGCCAGCAGCCAGACAGTATCGGGCGGTGATGGCTACACCTTC.

The chain employs TRBV24-1 and TRBJ1-1; 7 bases line up with TRBD1. Germline CDR1 and CDR2: KGHDR and SFDVKD. The CDR3 contains 15 residues. Trimming at V came to 2 bases and at J to 2 bases, leaving 4 bases not matched to a gene. The CDR3 loop is CATSDSGQPNTEAFF. The CDR3 nucleotides are TGTGCCACCAGTGATTCGGGACAGCCCAACACTGAAGCTTTCTTT.

The CDR3 DNA follows: TGCAGTGCTAGTAGGGCGGGAGATCCCTACAATGAGCAGTTCTTC. This sequence encodes CSASRAGDPYNEQFF. The genes are TRBV20-1 and TRBJ2-1; 7 positions match TRBD2. Germline CDR1 and CDR2: DFQATT and SNEGSKA (reference sequence). This CDR3 region has 15 residues. V lost 3 bases, J lost 2 bases, and 7 bases stayed unmatched.

V gene TRBV5-1 combines with J gene TRBJ1-1; D is unclear. CDR3 length: 12 residues. Germline-derived CDR1 and CDR2 are SGHRS and YFSETQ. Trimming left V 4 bases short and J 5 bases short, with 9 bases between. The CDR3 nucleotides read TGCGCCAGCAGCACGGGTGGAACTGAAGCTTTCTTT. Its protein is CASSTGGTEAFF.

This clone has only a few counts. The genes are TRBV5-1 and TRBJ2-2, with D maybe TRBD2 (5 bases). This CDR3 contains 17 residues. V lost 0 bases and J 4 bases, leaving 16 bases between the germline ends. Germline CDR1 reads SGHRS; CDR2 reads YFSETQ. The DNA for the CDR3 is TGCGCCAGCAGCTTGGGACCCTCGGCGGCGGGCACCGGGGAGCTGTTTTTT. Amino acid sequence: CASSLGPSAAGTGELFF. Combining the CDR3 with reference TRBV5-1 and TRBJ2-2 gives the whole variable domain KAGVTQTPRYLIKTRGQQVTLSCSPISGHRSVSWYQQTPGQGLQFLFEYFSETQRNKGNFPGRFSGRQFSNSRSEMNVSTLELGDSALYLCASSLGPSAAGTGELFFGEGSRLTVL.

The chain recombines TRBV28 with TRBJ2-2; D unresolved. The V gene lost 2 bases and the J gene lost 5 bases, with 6 bases spanning the gap. The germline V gene encodes CDR1 MDHEN and CDR2 SYDVKM. The CDR3 sequence is 13 residues long. The CDR3 region has the DNA TGTGCCAGCAGTTTACAGGAAACCGGGGAGCTGTTTTTT. Its protein product is CASSLQETGELFF.

CDR3 DNA sequence: TGTGCCAGCAGCCACCGGTCGGACAGGGGGTTCTACGAGACCCAGTACTTC. The encoded protein is CASSHRSDRGFYETQYF. J is TRBJ2-5 and V is TRBV11-2; 10 bases agree with TRBD1. This CDR3 spans 17 amino acids. Germline loops: CDR1 SGHAT, CDR2 FQNNGV. Trimming cost V 5 bases and J 5 bases; bases outside gene matches: 14.

The chain joins TRBV5-4 to TRBJ1-2; 9 bases agree with TRBD1. J was trimmed by 2 bases and V by 0 bases; bases with no gene match: 2. The CDR3 covers 15 residues. Germline V gives CDR1 SGHNT, CDR2 YYREEE (reference sequence). The CDR3 DNA follows: TGTGCCAGCAGCTTGGCAACAGGGGGCAACTATGGCTACACCTTC. It yields the protein CASSLATGGNYGYTF.

The genes are TRBV25-1 and TRBJ1-1; D is unclear. Germline V gives CDR1 MGHDK, CDR2 SYGVNS. CDR3 size: 13 residues. V lost 4 bases to trimming and J lost 3 bases, with 9 bases between them. CDR3 coding DNA: TGTGCCAGCAGTGCCTGGCCCGACACTGAAGCTTTCTTT. This translates into CASSAWPDTEAFF.

The gene calls are TRBV19 and TRBJ2-2; possibly TRBD1 for D (5 bases). Trimming took 4 bases from V and 0 from J, leaving 6 bases between them. The CDR3 is made up of 14 amino acids. CDR1 is LNHDA and CDR2 is SQIVND in the germline V gene (reference sequence). This chain's CDR3 is CASSRGPNTGELFF. CDR3 DNA sequence: TGTGCCAGTAGTAGGGGCCCGAACACCGGGGAGCTGTTTTTT.